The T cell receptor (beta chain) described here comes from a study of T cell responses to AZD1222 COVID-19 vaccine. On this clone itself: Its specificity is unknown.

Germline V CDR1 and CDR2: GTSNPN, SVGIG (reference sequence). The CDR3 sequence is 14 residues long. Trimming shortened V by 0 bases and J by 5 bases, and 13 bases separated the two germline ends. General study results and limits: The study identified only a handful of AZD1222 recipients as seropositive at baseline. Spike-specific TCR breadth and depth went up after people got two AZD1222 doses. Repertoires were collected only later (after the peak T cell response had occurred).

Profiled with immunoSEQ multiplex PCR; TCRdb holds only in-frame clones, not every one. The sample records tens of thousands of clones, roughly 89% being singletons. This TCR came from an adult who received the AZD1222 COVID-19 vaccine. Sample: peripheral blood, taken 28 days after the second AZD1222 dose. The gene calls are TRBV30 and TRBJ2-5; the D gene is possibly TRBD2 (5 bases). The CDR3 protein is CAWSVLLGRETQYF. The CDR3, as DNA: TGTGCCTGGAGTGTTTTACTAGGAAGGGAGACCCAGTACTTC.